This T cell receptor (beta chain) was recorded in a study of response to subunit inactivated influenza vaccine. One entry per CDR3 protein, called by TCRdb with MiXCR from the RT-PCR reads. The data hold roughly 630,000 distinct CDR3 sequences, with about 15% observed a single time. Trimming took 6 bases from V and 11 from J, leaving 11 bases between them. The CDR3 has 11 amino acids. Study-level points and caveats: Authors suggested each seasonal influenza vaccination recruits few new T cells.

As regards this clonotype: Antigen specificity is unknown.

The chain employs TRBV12-3 or TRBV12-4 and TRBJ1-5, with D hard to call. The material was PBMCs from blood, obtained 14 to 15 days before vaccination. The source of this sequence is a man aged 50 to 60 who received an inactivated influenza vaccine. The DNA of the CDR3 is TGTGCCAGCAGCTTAATCGGGGCCCAGCATTTT. Translating gives CASSLIGAQHF.